This TCR beta chain was recorded in a study of response to subunit inactivated influenza vaccine. Findings and caveats of the study: Authors suggested few new T cells are recruited by each seasonal influenza vaccination.

A few counts support this clonotype. Its antigen is still unknown. Each CDR3 protein gets one entry after TCRdb re-called the RT-PCR reads with MiXCR. The table lists about 520,000 distinct CDR3 sequences, around 25% of them singletons, with 1.5% to 2% in the top ten. The source of this sequence is a man in his forties or fifties who received an inactivated influenza vaccine. Source: CD4+ T cells sorted from PBMCs, taken around 5 days after vaccination.

The CDR3 loop reads CSVGQSGNTIYF. The CDR3 DNA is TGCAGCGTTGGCCAGTCTGGAAACACCATATATTTT. J is TRBJ1-3 and V is TRBV29-1, with D uncertain. Germline lookup yields CDR1 SQVTM and CDR2 ANQGSEA. V was cut by 4 bases and J by 1 base, with 5 bases left in between. The CDR3 has 12 residues.